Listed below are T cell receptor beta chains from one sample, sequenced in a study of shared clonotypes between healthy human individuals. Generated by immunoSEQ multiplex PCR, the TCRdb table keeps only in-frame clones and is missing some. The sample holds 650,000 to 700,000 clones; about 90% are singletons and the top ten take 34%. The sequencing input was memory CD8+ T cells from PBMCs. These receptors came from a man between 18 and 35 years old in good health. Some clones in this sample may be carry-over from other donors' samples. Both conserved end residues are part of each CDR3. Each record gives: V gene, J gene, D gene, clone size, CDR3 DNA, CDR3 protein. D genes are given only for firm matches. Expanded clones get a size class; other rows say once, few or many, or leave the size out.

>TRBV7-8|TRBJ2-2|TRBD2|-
TGTGCCAGCAGCTTAGTCCCCCCGGGACTAGCGCCAGCGAACACCGGGGAGCTGTTTTTT
CASSLVPPGLAPANTGELFF
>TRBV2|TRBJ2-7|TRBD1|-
TGTGCCAGCAGGGATTGGGGACAGGGGGCCTACGAGCAGTACTTC
CASRDWGQGAYEQYF
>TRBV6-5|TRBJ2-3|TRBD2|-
TGTGCCAGCAGCCACTGGACTAGCGGACTAGATACGCAGTATTTT
CASSHWTSGLDTQYF
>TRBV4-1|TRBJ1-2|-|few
TGCGCCAGCAGCCAAGGTGGTTCTTTGGCCATCTATGGCTACACCTTC
CASSQGGSLAIYGYTF
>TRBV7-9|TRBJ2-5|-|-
TGTGCCAGCAGCCTGCCGGGGGCTAGCGGCCAAGAGACCCAGTACTTC
CASSLPGASGQETQYF
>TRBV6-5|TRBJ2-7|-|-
TGTGCCAGCAACCCTAGACACGGTACCCACGAGCAGTACTTC
CASNPRHGTHEQYF
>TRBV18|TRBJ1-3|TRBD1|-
TGTGCCAGCTCACCACCCGAAGGACAGGACGTAAACACCATATATTTT
CASSPPEGQDVNTIYF
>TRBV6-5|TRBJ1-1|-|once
TGTGCCAGCAGTTACTCGGTGCTTGAAGCTTTCTTT
CASSYSVLEAFF
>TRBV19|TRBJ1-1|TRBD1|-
TGTGCCAGTAGAGAGGGGACAGTAACTCCTGAAGCTTTCTTT
CASREGTVTPEAFF
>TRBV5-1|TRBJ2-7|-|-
TGCGCCAGCAGCTTGGCTAGGACTACATCCTACGAGCAGTACTTC
CASSLARTTSYEQYF
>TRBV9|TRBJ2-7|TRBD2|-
TGTGCCAGCAGCGTAAGCGGACTAGCGTCTTCCGAGCAGTACTTC
CASSVSGLASSEQYF
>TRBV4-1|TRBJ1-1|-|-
TGCGCCAGCAGCCACCTTGGGGGGGACACTGAAGCTTTCTTT
CASSHLGGDTEAFF
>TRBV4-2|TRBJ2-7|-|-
TGTGCCAGCAGGCCCACAGGAGACTACGAGCAGTACTTC
CASRPTGDYEQYF
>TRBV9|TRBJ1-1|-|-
TGTGCCAGCAGCGTAGTCAGGGTTGGGGATGAAGCTTTCTTT
CASSVVRVGDEAFF
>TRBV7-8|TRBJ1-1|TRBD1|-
TGTGCCAGCAGCTTCCCCGAGGGGGGGACAGGGGGCCGAACTGAAGCTTTCTTT
CASSFPEGGTGGRTEAFF
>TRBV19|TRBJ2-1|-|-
TGTGCCAGTAGCCCCAGGGTGTACAATGAGCAGTTCTTC
CASSPRVYNEQFF
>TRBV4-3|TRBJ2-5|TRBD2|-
TGCGCCAGCAGCTCTAAGGCGGGGGTCGGGCCCAGGGAGACCCAGTACTTC
CASSSKAGVGPRETQYF
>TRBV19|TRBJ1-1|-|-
TGTGCCAGTAGTATGGTCAGGGGCGTCAAGAACACTGAAGCTTTCTTT
CASSMVRGVKNTEAFF
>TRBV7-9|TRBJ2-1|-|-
TGTGCCAGCAGCCTCCATGTAGGGACTGAGCAGTTCTTC
CASSLHVGTEQFF
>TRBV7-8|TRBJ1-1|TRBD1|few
TGTGCCAGCAGCTTCCTACAGGGGCCATTGAACACTGAAGCTTTCTTT
CASSFLQGPLNTEAFF
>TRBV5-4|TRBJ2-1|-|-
TGTGCCAGCAGCTTAAGGACCTCCAACGGAGAGGGGTTCTTC
CASSLRTSNGEGFF
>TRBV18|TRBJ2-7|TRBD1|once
TGTGCCAGCTCACCACGGGACAGGGGAGCCTACGAGCAGTACTTC
CASSPRDRGAYEQYF
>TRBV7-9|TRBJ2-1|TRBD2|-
TGTGCCAGCAGCCGACGGACTAGCGGGGGCTATGAGCAGTTCTTC
CASSRRTSGGYEQFF
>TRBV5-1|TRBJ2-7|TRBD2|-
TGCGCCAGCACCCCTAGCGGGAGAGCCTACGAGCAGTACTTC
CASTPSGRAYEQYF
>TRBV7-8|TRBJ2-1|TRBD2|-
TGTGCCAGCAGCTTGCTAGCGGGAGGGCCTATCTCCTACAATGAGCAGTTCTTC
CASSLLAGGPISYNEQFF
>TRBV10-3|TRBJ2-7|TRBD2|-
TGTGCCATCAGTGAGGCCGGCGAGCGGGGACGTACCTACGAGCAGTACTTC
CAISEAGERGRTYEQYF
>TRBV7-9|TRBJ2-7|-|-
TGTGCCAGCAGCCCGTCGGGGTACGAGCAGTACTTC
CASSPSGYEQYF